This entry features one T cell receptor (beta chain) sequence. One junction end disagrees with the germline gene, perhaps due to a read error. The germline V gene encodes CDR1 SGHVS and CDR2 FNYEAQ. CDR3 length: 15 residues. TCRdb ran MiXCR on the PCR reads and lists one entry per CDR3 protein. The table has 9,500 to 15,000 distinct CDR3 sequences, around 57% seen once. The data derive from a study of tumor-infiltrating lymphocytes in oesophageal squamous cell carcinoma. The source is a female donor with esophageal squamous cell carcinoma. V gene TRBV7-6 combines with J gene TRBJ2-1; D might be TRBD1 (6 bases). The specimen sequenced was esophageal tumor tissue. CDR3 DNA sequence: TGTGCTAGCAGCTTATTTTTTGCAGGGGAAAATGAGCAGTTCTTC. Amino acids: CASSLFFAGENEQFF.